This TCR beta chain originates from a study of cytomegalovirus exposure and HLA in healthy donors. Primers: 60 Vbeta forward and 13 Jbeta reverse. This table comes from immunoSEQ multiplex PCR, and its TCRdb copy is limited to in-frame clones, with some not included. Here the sample spans under 130,000 clones, about 80% being singletons. Between the trimmed V and J ends, which lost 3 bases and 6 bases, there was a span of 15 bases. Germline assignment: CDR1 SGHVS and CDR2 FNYEAQ. The CDR3 is 14 amino acids. The chain links TRBV7-6 to TRBJ2-7; a possible D gene is TRBD2 (6 bases). Sequencing input: PBMCs. This clonotype originated in a man aged 25-45 years in good health and CMV-seronegative. CDR3 region: CASSFGSDVSEQYF. CDR3 DNA: TGTGCCAGCAGCTTCGGGAGCGACGTTTCCGAGCAGTACTTC. Filled out from reference TRBV7-6 and TRBJ2-7, the complete variable domain reads GAGVSQSPRYKVTKRGQDVALRCDPISGHVSLYWYRQALGQGPEFLTYFNYEAQQDKSGLPNDRFSAERPEGSISTLTIQRTEQRDSAMYRCASSFGSDVSEQYFGPGTRLTVT.